This TCR beta chain was captured in a study of blood T cell repertoires in COVID-19. Across the whole study: Samples came from the United States, Italy and Spain, spanning acute and convalescent COVID-19. PBMCs, B-cell-depleted T cells, or T cells were the source of the cDNA or gDNA that made up the material.

This clone was recorded only once. Per the study methods: Quantification of nucleated cells was approximated via reference gene primer amplification. TCRdb's table, derived via immunoSEQ multiplex PCR, lists solely in-frame clones and lacks some. V, J and clone size reflect that table, while D and trimming were determined from the DNA. The table includes about 230,000 clones, 75% to 90% detected once. This TCR came from a woman in her 70s with active or convalescent COVID-19. Input material: peripheral blood.

CDR3 bases: TGTGCCAGCAGCCAACAAACTAGCTACAATGAGCAGTTCTTC. Protein: CASSQQTSYNEQFF. This chain links TRBV3-1 (or the pseudogene TRBV3-2) with TRBJ2-1; tentative D call: TRBD2 (5 bases). There are 14 residues in the CDR3. V dropped 2 bases and J dropped 3 bases, with 8 bases sitting between them. Per the germline V gene, CDR1 is LGHDT and CDR2 is YNNKEL (reference sequence).